This TCR beta chain was sequenced in a study of CD8 T cells in Susac syndrome. Study outcomes and limitations: It was acknowledged in the study that its TCR sequencing and HLA analysis involved a relatively small number of individuals.

For this clonotype: Antigen: not known.

The RNA, about 0.45 to 1 ug, was put through reverse transcription using random hexamers. Amplification of TCR beta CDR3 used immunoSEQ multiplex PCR across 54 Vbeta and 13 Jbeta. TCRdb re-called the immunoSEQ multiplex PCR reads with MiXCR, one entry per CDR3 protein. The table includes 150,000 to 200,000 distinct CDR3 sequences, approximately 96% detected once. From blood CD8+ and CD4+ T cells, TCR beta sequences were generated. The CD8+ and CD4+ T cells were negatively isolated, with the TEMRA cells enriched by FACS. With 0 bases removed from V and 8 bases from J, the gap between germline ends came to 11 bases. The CDR3 totals 13 residues. Germline CDR1 reads SGDLS; CDR2 reads YYNGEE.

The sequence was collected from a human donor in good health. Sequencing was performed on CD4+ T cells from PBMCs. The chain links TRBV9 to TRBJ1-2; D may be TRBD1 (5 bases). The DNA of the CDR3 is TGTGCCAGCAGCGTAGACGGGGCGCGGGGCTACACCTTC. As protein: CASSVDGARGYTF.